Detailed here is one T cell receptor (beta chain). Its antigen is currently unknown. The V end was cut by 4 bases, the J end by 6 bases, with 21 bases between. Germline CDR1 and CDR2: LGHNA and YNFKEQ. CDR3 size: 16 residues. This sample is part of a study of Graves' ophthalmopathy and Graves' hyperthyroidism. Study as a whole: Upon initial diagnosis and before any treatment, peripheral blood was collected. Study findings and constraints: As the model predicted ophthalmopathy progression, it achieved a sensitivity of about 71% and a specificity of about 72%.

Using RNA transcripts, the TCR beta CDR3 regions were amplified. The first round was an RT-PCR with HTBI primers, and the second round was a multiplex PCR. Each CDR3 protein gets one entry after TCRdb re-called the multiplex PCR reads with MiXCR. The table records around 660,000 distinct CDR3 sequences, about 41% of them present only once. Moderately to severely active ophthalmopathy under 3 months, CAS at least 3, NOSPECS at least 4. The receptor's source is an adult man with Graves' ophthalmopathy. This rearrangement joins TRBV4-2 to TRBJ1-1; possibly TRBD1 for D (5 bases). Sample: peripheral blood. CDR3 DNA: TGTGCCAGCAGCCTAAAGGGCGGGACCCCGGGTCCTGAAGCTTTCTTT. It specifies CASSLKGGTPGPEAFF.